This T cell receptor beta chain was recorded in a study of cytomegalovirus exposure and HLA in healthy donors. Overall study context: Out of roughly 170 million T cells, an earlier analysis found around 110 million unique TCR beta sequences in total.

With regard to this clone: Its cognate antigen is unknown.

Looked up from germline, CDR1 is SGHTA and CDR2 is FQGTGA. Trimming stripped 11 bases from V and 0 bases from J, with 13 bases between. The CDR3 has 14 residues. Overall study findings and caveats: Of the V segments, some could not be distinguished, including TRBV6-2 and TRBV6-3, and were excluded.

PCR used 60 Vbeta primers and 13 Jbeta primers. Produced via immunoSEQ multiplex PCR; TCRdb's table is partial and in-frame only. The sample includes approximately 100,000 clones, over 70% seen only once; the top ten take around 2.6%. The receptor's source is a male donor in good health and CMV-seropositive. The genes are TRBV7-3 and TRBJ2-2, with D perhaps TRBD2 (6 bases). The sample taken for sequencing was PBMCs. CDR3 coding DNA: TGTGCCTCTAGTGGAGGGCCGAACACCGGGGAGCTGTTTTTT. Protein sequence: CASSGGPNTGELFF.